This record covers a single TCR beta chain. Its target is not known. This sample was included in a study of a mutant IDH1 vaccine in newly diagnosed glioma. Overall study: Weeks 1, 3, 5, 7, 11, 15, 19 and 23 were when patients received their eight vaccinations. Vaccination was launched 4-6 weeks after radiotherapy alone, or with temozolomide cycles.

Per the germline V gene, CDR1 is LNHDA and CDR2 is SQIVND (reference sequence). CDR3 length equals 14 residues. V trimming: 7 bases; J trimming: 8 bases; junction bases outside the gene matches: 8. TCRdb keeps only in-frame clones here, not all; method: immunoSEQ multiplex PCR. The sample has over 95,000 clones, roughly nine tenths seen once. The study's findings and limits: A vaccine-induced immune response developed in more than 85% of the patients.

Time point reported: week 11, during vaccination. What each vaccine dose contained was 300 ug of mutant IDH1 20-mer peptide, accompanied by topical imiquimod. This TCR came from a woman aged 45-65 years with glioma. Material: PBMCs, obtained from a glioma patient whose treatment included an IDH1 peptide vaccine. This chain uses TRBV19 with TRBJ1-4, with TRBD1 identical over 9 bases. DNA of the CDR3: TGTGCCAGTACCCTACAGGGGGCAAACGAAAAACTGTTTTTT. Encoded protein: CASTLQGANEKLFF.